A selection of T cell receptor beta chains follows, all from one sample in a study of blood T cells in healthy people across ages. One entry per CDR3 protein, called by TCRdb with MiXCR from the 5' RACE reads. The sample records some 860,000 distinct CDR3 sequences, roughly 50% being singletons. Input material: blood. The origin of the receptors is a man aged 35-49 years in good health. CDR3s include the opening cysteine and the closing phenylalanine or tryptophan. D genes are given only for firm matches. Clone size is not always given. Where it is, it says once, few, many or a class for expanded clones.

CDR3nt	CDR3aa	v_gene	abundance	j_gene	d_gene
TGTGCCAGCAGCCTCCGGGGGGGCCAAATCCCAGATACGCAGTATTTT	CASSLRGGQIPDTQYF	TRBV3-1	NA	TRBJ2-3	TRBD2
TGCGCCAGCAACTCTCCAAACCGGGACAGGGGAGTGGAGACCCAGTACTTC	CASNSPNRDRGVETQYF	TRBV5-1	NA	TRBJ2-5	TRBD1
TGTGCCAGCAGTTCCCCAGGGGGTTTGGTCTACGAGCAGTACTTC	CASSSPGGLVYEQYF	TRBV28	few	TRBJ2-7	TRBD1
TGTGCCAGCAGCTTAGATTCCTGGGAAGAGACCCAGTACTTC	CASSLDSWEETQYF	TRBV7-2	few	TRBJ2-5	NA
TGCAGCGTTGGTTTTGTGGGATCGGATCAGCCCCAGCATTTT	CSVGFVGSDQPQHF	TRBV29-1	NA	TRBJ1-5	NA
TGTGCCAGCAGTTCTGGACGGCTCCGGTACTTC	CASSSGRLRYF	TRBV6-2/TRBV6-3	NA	TRBJ2-7	NA
TGCAGTGAAGGTGGGGAGACCCAGTACTTC	CSEGGETQYF	TRBV20-1	NA	TRBJ2-5	NA
TGCGCCAGCAGCCTCACACCGGGGGACCCCTGGGCCAACGTCCTGACTTTC	CASSLTPGDPWANVLTF	TRBV5-1	NA	TRBJ2-6	NA
TGTGCCAGCAGTTTAGACATGAGCACAGATACGCAGTATTTT	CASSLDMSTDTQYF	TRBV12-3/TRBV12-4	NA	TRBJ2-3	NA
TGTGCCAGCAGCCCGGTCTCCGGTCGTGGGTTGAAACCCCGGACCTACGAGCAGTACTTC	CASSPVSGRGLKPRTYEQYF	TRBV14	NA	TRBJ2-7	NA
TGCAGTGCCCCTGCGACTAGCGGGGACTACGAGCAGTACTTC	CSAPATSGDYEQYF	TRBV20-1	NA	TRBJ2-7	TRBD2
TGTGCCAGCAGTTACCAAAAACAGCCGTCTTCACCCCTCCACTTT	CASSYQKQPSSPLHF	TRBV27	few	TRBJ1-6	NA
TGTGCCAGCAGTCTTGCGGGAGGGCGATACAATGAGCAGTTCTTC	CASSLAGGRYNEQFF	TRBV28	few	TRBJ2-1	TRBD2
TGTGCCAGCAGTTTAACGGCCCCCGACAGGGACTATGGCTACACCTTC	CASSLTAPDRDYGYTF	TRBV27	NA	TRBJ1-2	TRBD1
TGCGCCAGCAGCTTTGGTTCTGTCAATGAGCAGTTCTTC	CASSFGSVNEQFF	TRBV5-1	NA	TRBJ2-1	NA
TGTGCCAGCAGTTTAATCGTAGGGGGCACGAATGGCTACACCTTC	CASSLIVGGTNGYTF	TRBV27	few	TRBJ1-2	TRBD1
TGTGCCAGCAGCGCGTGGACAGCTGGGGCCAACGTCCTGACTTTC	CASSAWTAGANVLTF	TRBV9	NA	TRBJ2-6	NA
TGCAGTGCTAGAGATCAGGGGGCGCGGGGGAACTATGGCTACACCTTC	CSARDQGARGNYGYTF	TRBV20-1	NA	TRBJ1-2	TRBD1
TGTGCCAGCAGATCGACGGCCAGGGGTAGACCGCCTCCTGGGGCCAACGTCCTGACTTTC	CASRSTARGRPPPGANVLTF	TRBV4-2	few	TRBJ2-6	NA
TGTGCCAGCAGTGAATCCACGAACACTGAAGCTTTCTTT	CASSESTNTEAFF	TRBV6-1	NA	TRBJ1-1	NA
TGTGCCAGCAGTATCATCCAAGAGACCCAGTACTTC	CASSIIQETQYF	TRBV12-3/TRBV12-4	few	TRBJ2-5	NA
TGTGCCAGCAGATCCCACGGGGGCGCCAGGGACAATGAGCAGTTCTTC	CASRSHGGARDNEQFF	TRBV6-5	NA	TRBJ2-1	NA
TGTGCCAGCAGTTATCAACTAGCGGGAGGAGGAACCAATGAGCAGTTCTTC	CASSYQLAGGGTNEQFF	TRBV6-5	NA	TRBJ2-1	TRBD2
TGCGCCAGCAGCCTACGATCCCCGAGAGGGGCCAACGTCCTGACTTTC	CASSLRSPRGANVLTF	TRBV5-1	few	TRBJ2-6	NA
TGTGCCAGCAGTTTAGGGGGGCCCGGCCTAGATACGCAGTATTTT	CASSLGGPGLDTQYF	TRBV28	NA	TRBJ2-3	NA
TGCAGTGCTAGAAGGACCGGGACTGGCTACGAGCAGTACTTC	CSARRTGTGYEQYF	TRBV20-1	NA	TRBJ2-7	NA
TGTGCCAGCAGCTTAGAGGCCGGGACGGCGGTGACCCAGTACTTC	CASSLEAGTAVTQYF	TRBV7-9	few	TRBJ2-5	NA
TGTGCCAGCAGCTTAGGTCTCAGAGGGTCCTACAATGAGCAGTTCTTC	CASSLGLRGSYNEQFF	TRBV7-3	NA	TRBJ2-1	NA
TGCACCGTGGGGGAGATGGATTATGGCTACACCTTC	CTVGEMDYGYTF	TRBV29-1	NA	TRBJ1-2	NA
TGCAGTGCTAGAGGACTCAGGGGACTCCCTGAAGCTTTCTTT	CSARGLRGLPEAFF	TRBV20-1	NA	TRBJ1-1	NA
TGTGCCAGCAGCCTCGGGCCAGAATACGAGCAGTACTTC	CASSLGPEYEQYF	TRBV12-3/TRBV12-4	NA	TRBJ2-7	NA
TGTGCCAGCAGCTATTCTACTAGCGGGAGCCGCGAGCAGTACTTC	CASSYSTSGSREQYF	TRBV7-9	NA	TRBJ2-7	TRBD2
TGTGCCAGCAGCTTTACAGAGCGAGGACTCTATGGCTACACCTTC	CASSFTERGLYGYTF	TRBV7-9	NA	TRBJ1-2	NA
TGTGCCAGCAGTAGGACAACGCCCGACACCGGGGAGCTGTTTTTT	CASSRTTPDTGELFF	TRBV6-6	NA	TRBJ2-2	NA
TGCGCCAGCAGCCAAGACGGACTAGCGGGCAATGAGCAGTTCTTC	CASSQDGLAGNEQFF	TRBV4-3	NA	TRBJ2-1	TRBD2
TGCGCCAGCAGCTTCGCAGGGGGCAGCTCTAATGAAAAACTGTTTTTT	CASSFAGGSSNEKLFF	TRBV5-1	NA	TRBJ1-4	TRBD1
TGCAGTGCTAGGGCACCAGCCCAAGAGACCCAGTACTTC	CSARAPAQETQYF	TRBV20-1	NA	TRBJ2-5	NA
TGCAGTGCTTGGATCGAACTTGGGGAAGATAGCAATCAGCCCCAGCATTTT	CSAWIELGEDSNQPQHF	TRBV20-1	NA	TRBJ1-5	NA
TGCGCCAGCAGCCTGGCGGGGACTAGCGGAAGGGATACGCAGTATTTT	CASSLAGTSGRDTQYF	TRBV5-1	NA	TRBJ2-3	TRBD2
TGTGCCAGCAGCTTGCGACTACAGGGGGACAAAAACATTCAGTACTTC	CASSLRLQGDKNIQYF	TRBV7-8	NA	TRBJ2-4	TRBD1
TGCAGTGCTAGAGATCTTGGTTCCAGCCAAGAGACCCAGTACTTC	CSARDLGSSQETQYF	TRBV20-1	NA	TRBJ2-5	NA
TGTGCCAGCAGCTTAGGAGATAGCGGGAGGTTGGCAGATACGCAGTATTTT	CASSLGDSGRLADTQYF	TRBV11-3	NA	TRBJ2-3	TRBD2
TGTGCCAGCAGTGCGGGACCGAACCAACTATGGGGCTACACCTTC	CASSAGPNQLWGYTF	TRBV12-3/TRBV12-4	NA	TRBJ1-2	NA
TGTGCCAGCAGCTTTAAAGGGGATCATGAGCAGTTCTTC	CASSFKGDHEQFF	TRBV7-2	many	TRBJ2-1	NA
TGTGCCAGCAGCCTACACGTTCGTAATGAAAAACTGTTTTTT	CASSLHVRNEKLFF	TRBV14	NA	TRBJ1-4	NA
TGCAGCGTTGTCGGAGTTGACGGGGGGCCAGATACGCAGTATTTT	CSVVGVDGGPDTQYF	TRBV29-1	NA	TRBJ2-3	NA
TGTGCCAGCAGCTCACGGACAGGGCCGTTCTACTATGGCTACACCTTC	CASSSRTGPFYYGYTF	TRBV11-3	NA	TRBJ1-2	TRBD1
TGTGCTCCATCGAAGGGACAGCTCTCTGGGGCCAACGTCCTGACTTTC	CAPSKGQLSGANVLTF	TRBV10-3	NA	TRBJ2-6	TRBD1
TGTGCCAGCAGCTGGGCGGGGGGCGGAGCTGGTTCACCCCTCCACTTT	CASSWAGGGAGSPLHF	TRBV7-2	NA	TRBJ1-6	NA